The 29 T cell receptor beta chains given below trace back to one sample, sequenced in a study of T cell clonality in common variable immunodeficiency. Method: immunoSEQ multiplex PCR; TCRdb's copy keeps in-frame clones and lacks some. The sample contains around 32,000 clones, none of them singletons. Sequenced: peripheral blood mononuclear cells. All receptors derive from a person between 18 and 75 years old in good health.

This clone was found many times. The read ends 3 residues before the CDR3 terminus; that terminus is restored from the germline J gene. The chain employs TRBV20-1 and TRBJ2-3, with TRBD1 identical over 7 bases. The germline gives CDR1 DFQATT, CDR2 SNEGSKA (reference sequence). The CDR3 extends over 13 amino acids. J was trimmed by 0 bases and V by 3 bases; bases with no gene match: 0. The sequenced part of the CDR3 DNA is TGCAGTGCTAGGACAGGGAGCACAGATACG. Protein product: CSARTGSTDT. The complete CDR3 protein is CSARTGSTDTQYF.

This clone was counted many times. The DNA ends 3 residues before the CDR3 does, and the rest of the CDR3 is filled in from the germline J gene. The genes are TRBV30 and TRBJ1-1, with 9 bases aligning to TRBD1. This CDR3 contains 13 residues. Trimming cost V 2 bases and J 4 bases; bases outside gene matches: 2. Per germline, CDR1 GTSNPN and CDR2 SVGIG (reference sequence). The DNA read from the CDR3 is TGTGCCTGGAGTACGGACAGGGGCACTGAA. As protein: CAWSTDRGTE. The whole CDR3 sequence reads CAWSTDRGTEAFF.

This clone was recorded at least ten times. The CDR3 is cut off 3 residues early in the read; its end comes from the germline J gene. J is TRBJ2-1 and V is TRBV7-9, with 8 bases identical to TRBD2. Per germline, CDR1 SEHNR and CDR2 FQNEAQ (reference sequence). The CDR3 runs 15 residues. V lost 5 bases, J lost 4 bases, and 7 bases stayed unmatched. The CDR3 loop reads CASSRLANTYNEQFF. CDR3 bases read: TGTGCCAGCAGCCGACTAGCGAATACATACAATGAG.

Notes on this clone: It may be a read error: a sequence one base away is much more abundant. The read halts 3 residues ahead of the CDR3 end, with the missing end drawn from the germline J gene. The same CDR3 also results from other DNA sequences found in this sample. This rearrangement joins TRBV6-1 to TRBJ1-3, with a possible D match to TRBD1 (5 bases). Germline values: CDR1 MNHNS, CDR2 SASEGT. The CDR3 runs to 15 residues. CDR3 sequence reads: CASSEDTGSGNTIYF. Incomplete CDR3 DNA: TGTGCCAGCAGTGAAGATACAGGCTCTGGAAACACA.

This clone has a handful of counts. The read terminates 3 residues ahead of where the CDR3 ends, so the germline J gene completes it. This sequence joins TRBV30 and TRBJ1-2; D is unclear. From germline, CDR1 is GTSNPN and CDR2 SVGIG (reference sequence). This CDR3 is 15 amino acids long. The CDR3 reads CAWSSLAGSYNDYTF. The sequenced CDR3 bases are TGTGCCTGGAGTAGCCTAGCGGGGTCGTACAATGAC.

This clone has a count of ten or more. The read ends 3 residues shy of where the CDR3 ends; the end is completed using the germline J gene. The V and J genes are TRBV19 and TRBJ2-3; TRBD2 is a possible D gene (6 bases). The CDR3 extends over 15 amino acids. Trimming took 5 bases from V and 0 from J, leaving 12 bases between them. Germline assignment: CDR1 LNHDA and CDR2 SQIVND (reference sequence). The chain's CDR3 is CASSEYGTSTDTQYF. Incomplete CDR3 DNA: TGTGCCAGTAGTGAATACGGGACTAGCACAGATACG.

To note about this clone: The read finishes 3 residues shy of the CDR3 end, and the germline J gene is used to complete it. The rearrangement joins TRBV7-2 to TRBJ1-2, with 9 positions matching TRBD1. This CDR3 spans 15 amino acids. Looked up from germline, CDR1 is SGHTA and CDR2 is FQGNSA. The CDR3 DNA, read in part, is TGTGCCAGCAGCCCCCAGACAGGGGGGTACAATGAC. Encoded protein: CASSPQTGGYND. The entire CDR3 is CASSPQTGGYNDYTF.

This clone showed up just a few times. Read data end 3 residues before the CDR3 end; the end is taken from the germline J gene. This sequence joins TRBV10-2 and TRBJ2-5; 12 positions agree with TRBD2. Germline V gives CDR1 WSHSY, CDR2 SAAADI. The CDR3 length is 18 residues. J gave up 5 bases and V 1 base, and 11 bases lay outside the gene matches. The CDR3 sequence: CASSEWLAGGSRLETQYF. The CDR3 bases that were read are TGCGCCAGCAGTGAGTGGCTAGCGGGAGGGAGCCGTCTTGAGACC.

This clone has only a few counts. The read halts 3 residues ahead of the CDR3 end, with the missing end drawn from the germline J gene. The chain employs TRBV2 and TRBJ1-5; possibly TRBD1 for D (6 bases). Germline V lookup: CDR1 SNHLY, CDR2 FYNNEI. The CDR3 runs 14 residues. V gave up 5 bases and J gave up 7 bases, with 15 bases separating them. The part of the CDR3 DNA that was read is TGTGCCAGCAGTCGGGGCAGGGGTGACCAGCCC. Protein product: CASSRGRGDQP. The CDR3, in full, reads CASSRGRGDQPQHF.

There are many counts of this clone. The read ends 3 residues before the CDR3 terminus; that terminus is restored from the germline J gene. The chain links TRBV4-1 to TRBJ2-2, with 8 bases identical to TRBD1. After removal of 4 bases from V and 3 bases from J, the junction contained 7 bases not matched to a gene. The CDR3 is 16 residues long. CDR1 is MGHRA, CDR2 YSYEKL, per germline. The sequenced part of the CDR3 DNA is TGCGCCAGCAGCCCCGTCCTGGGACAGGACACCGGGGAG. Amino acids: CASSPVLGQDTGE. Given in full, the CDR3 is CASSPVLGQDTGELFF.

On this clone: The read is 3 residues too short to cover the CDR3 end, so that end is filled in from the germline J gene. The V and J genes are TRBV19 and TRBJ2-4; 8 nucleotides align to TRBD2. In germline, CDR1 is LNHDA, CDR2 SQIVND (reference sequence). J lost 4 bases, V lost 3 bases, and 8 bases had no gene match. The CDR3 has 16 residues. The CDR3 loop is CASSIWTSSSKNIQYF. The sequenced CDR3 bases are TGTGCCAGTAGTATCTGGACTAGCTCGTCGAAAAACATT.

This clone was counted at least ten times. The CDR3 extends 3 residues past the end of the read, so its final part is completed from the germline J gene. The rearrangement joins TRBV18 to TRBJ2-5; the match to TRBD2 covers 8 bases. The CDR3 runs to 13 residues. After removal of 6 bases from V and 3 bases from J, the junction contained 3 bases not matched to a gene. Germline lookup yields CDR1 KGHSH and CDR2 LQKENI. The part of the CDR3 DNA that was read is TGTGCCAGCTCGGGACTAGAGGAAGAGACC. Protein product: CASSGLEEET. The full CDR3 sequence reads CASSGLEEETQYF. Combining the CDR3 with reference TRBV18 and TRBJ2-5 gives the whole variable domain NAGVMQNPRHLVRRRGQEARLRCSPMKGHSHVYWYRQLPEEGLKFMVYLQKENIIDESGMPKERFSAEFPKEGPSILRIQQVVRGDSAAYFCASSGLEEETQYFGPGTRLLVL.

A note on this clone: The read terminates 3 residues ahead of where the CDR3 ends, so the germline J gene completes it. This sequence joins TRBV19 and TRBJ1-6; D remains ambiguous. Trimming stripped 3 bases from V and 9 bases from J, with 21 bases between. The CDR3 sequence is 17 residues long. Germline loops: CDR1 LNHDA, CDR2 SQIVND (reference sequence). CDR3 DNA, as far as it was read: TGTGCCAGTAGTATTACTGACATCCCCTGGTCCGGTTCACCC. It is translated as CASSITDIPWSGSP. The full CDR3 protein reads CASSITDIPWSGSPLHF.

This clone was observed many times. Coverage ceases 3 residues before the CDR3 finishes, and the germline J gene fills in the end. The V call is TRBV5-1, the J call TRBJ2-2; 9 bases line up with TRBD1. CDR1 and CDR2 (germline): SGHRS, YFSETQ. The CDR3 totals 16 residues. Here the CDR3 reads CASEQGAVPGANVLFF. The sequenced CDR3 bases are TGCGCCAGTGAACAGGGGGCGGTTCCTGGGGCCAACGTG.

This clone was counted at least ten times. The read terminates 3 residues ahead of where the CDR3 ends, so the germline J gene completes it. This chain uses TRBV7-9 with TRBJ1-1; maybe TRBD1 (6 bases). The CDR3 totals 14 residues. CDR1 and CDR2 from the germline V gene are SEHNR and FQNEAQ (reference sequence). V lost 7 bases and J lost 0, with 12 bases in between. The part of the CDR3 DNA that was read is TGTGCCAGCAAGGGGGGGAGAGTGAACACTGAA. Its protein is CASKGGRVNTE. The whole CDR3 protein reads CASKGGRVNTEAFF.

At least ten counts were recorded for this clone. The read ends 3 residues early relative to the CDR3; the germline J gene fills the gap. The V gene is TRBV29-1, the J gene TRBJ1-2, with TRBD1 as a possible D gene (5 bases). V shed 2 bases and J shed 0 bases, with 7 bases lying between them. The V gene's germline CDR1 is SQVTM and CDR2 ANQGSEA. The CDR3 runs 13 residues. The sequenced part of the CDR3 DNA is TGCAGCGTTGAACGGGGGGCTAACTATGGC. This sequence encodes CSVERGANYG. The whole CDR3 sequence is CSVERGANYGYTF.

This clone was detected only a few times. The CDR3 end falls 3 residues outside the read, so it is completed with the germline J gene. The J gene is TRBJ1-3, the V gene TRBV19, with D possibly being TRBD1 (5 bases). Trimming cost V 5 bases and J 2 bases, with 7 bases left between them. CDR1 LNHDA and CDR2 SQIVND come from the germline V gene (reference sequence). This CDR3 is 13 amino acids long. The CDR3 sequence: CASSGHAGNTIYF. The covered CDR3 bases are TGTGCCAGTAGTGGACATGCTGGAAACACC.

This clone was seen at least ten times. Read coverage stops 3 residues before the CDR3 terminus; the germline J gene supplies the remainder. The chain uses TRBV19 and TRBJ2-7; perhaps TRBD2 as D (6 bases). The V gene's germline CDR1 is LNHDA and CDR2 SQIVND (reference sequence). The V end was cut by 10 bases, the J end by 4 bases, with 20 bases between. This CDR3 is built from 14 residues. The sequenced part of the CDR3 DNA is TGTGCCACCACATCTGGACTGGGGGGATACGAG. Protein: CATTSGLGGYE. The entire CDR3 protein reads CATTSGLGGYEQYF.

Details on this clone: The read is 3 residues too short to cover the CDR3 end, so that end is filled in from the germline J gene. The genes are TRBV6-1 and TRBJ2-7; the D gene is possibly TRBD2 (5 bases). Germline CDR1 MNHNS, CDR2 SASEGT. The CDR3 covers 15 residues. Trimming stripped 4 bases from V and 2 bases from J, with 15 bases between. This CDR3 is CASSGQAGLAYEQYF. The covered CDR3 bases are TGTGCCAGCAGTGGCCAGGCGGGTCTGGCCTACGAG.

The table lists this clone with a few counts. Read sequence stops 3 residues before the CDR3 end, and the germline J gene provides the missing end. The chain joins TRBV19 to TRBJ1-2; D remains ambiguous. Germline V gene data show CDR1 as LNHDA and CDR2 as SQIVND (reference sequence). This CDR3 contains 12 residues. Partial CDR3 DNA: TGTGCCAGTAGCTTCACTAGGGCTGAC. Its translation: CASSFTRAD. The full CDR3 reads CASSFTRADYTF.

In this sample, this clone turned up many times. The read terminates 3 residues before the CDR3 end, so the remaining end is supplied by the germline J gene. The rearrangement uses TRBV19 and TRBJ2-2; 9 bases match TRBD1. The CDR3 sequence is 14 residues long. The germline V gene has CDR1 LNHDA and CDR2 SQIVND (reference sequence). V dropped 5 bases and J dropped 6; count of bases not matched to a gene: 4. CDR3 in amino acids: CASSSRQGAGELFF. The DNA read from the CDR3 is TGTGCCAGTAGTTCTCGACAGGGGGCCGGGGAG.

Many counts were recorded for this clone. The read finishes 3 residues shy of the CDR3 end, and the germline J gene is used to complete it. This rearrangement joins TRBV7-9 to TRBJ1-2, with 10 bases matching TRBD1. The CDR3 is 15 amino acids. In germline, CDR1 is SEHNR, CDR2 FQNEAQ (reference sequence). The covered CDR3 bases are TGTGCCAGCAGCTCCGGACAGGGGGGATCAGGCGGC. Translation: CASSSGQGGSGG. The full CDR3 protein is CASSSGQGGSGGYTF.

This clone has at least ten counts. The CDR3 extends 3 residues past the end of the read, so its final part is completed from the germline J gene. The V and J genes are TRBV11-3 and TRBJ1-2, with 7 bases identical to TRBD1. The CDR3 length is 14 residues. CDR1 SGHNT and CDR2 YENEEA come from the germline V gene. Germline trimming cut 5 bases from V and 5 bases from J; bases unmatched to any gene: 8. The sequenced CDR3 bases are TGTGCCAGCAGCCCCTGGGACAGCAAGTATGGC. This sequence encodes CASSPWDSKYG. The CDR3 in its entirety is CASSPWDSKYGYTF.

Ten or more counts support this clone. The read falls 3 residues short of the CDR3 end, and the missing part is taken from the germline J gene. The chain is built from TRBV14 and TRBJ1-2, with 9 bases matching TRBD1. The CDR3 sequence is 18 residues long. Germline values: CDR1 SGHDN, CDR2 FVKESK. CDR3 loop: CASSQDLLGTGSYNDYTF. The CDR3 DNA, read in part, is TGTGCCAGCAGCCAAGATTTATTAGGGACAGGGTCCTACAATGAC.

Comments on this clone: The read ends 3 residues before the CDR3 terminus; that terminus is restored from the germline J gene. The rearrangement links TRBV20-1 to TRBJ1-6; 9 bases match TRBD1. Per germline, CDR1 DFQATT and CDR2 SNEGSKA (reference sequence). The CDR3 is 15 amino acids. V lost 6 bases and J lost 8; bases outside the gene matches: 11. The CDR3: CSASDSGTGYSPLHF. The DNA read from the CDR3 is TGCAGTGCAAGCGATTCCGGGACAGGGTATTCACCC.

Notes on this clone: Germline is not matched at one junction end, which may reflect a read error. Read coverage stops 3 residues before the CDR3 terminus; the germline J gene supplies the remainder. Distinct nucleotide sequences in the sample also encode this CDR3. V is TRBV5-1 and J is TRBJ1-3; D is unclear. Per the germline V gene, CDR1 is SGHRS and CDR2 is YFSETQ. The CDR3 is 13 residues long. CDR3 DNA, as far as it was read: TGCGCCAGCAGCTTGGGTAGCGGAAACACT. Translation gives CASSLGSGNT. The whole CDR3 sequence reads CASSLGSGNTIYF.

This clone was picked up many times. The CDR3 sequence: CASSVLAGVETGELFF. The covered CDR3 bases are TGTGCCAGCAGCGTTTTGGCGGGAGTCGAAACCGGGGAG. The chain recombines TRBV9 with TRBJ2-2, with TRBD2 matching over 7 bases. The read terminates 3 residues before the CDR3 end, so the remaining end is supplied by the germline J gene. The CDR3 covers 16 residues. Germline loops: CDR1 SGDLS, CDR2 YYNGEE. The V gene end was trimmed by 2 bases and the J gene end by 5 bases; junction bases not matched to a gene: 9.

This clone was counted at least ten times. The DNA read from the CDR3 is TGTGCCTGGAGTGGAGTTCTCGGGAATGAAAAA. Its protein product is CAWSGVLGNEK. The CDR3, in full, reads CAWSGVLGNEKLFF. The chain joins TRBV30 to TRBJ1-4; D gene ambiguous. Sequencing ends 3 residues short of the CDR3 end; the germline J gene provides the rest. The CDR3 covers 14 residues. The V and J ends lost 1 base and 5 bases respectively, with 11 bases between them. The V gene's germline CDR1 is GTSNPN and CDR2 SVGIG (reference sequence). The whole variable domain, remainder taken from reference TRBV30 and TRBJ1-4, is SQTIHQWPATLVQPVGSPLSLECTVEGTSNPNLYWYRQAAGRGLQLLFYSVGIGQISSEVPQNLSASRPQDRQFILSSKKLLLSDSGFYLCAWSGVLGNEKLFFGSGTQLSVL.

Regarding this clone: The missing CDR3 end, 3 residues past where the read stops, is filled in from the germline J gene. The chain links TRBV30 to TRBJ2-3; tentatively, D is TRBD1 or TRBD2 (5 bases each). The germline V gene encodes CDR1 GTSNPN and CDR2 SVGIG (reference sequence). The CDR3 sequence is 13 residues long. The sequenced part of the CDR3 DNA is TGTGCCTGGAGTCTGAGGGGATTGGAGACG. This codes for CAWSLRGLET. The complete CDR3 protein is CAWSLRGLETQYF.